The clone carrying this TCR beta chain has more than one count but fewer than ten. This sample stems from a study of T-cell memory formation after mild COVID-19. TCRdb itself ran the 5' RACE reads through MiXCR, one entry per CDR3 protein. Of 300,000 to 350,000 distinct CDR3 sequences in the sample, roughly 13% are singletons; the top ten hold over 20%. V was cut by 0 bases and J by 8 bases, with 5 bases left in between. Looked up from germline, CDR1 is SEHNR and CDR2 is FQNEAQ (reference sequence). The CDR3 extends over 12 amino acids. The receptor comes from a man aged 18-30 years who had mild COVID-19 (a few samples of this study predate the infection). Cell type and time point are not known. The V call is TRBV7-9, the J call TRBJ2-1; D is uncertain. The material sequenced was PBMCs or a T cell subset sorted from them (not recorded which). Written as DNA, the CDR3 is TGTGCCAGCAGCTTAGCCCAGGATGAGCAGTTCTTC. Translation gives CASSLAQDEQFF.